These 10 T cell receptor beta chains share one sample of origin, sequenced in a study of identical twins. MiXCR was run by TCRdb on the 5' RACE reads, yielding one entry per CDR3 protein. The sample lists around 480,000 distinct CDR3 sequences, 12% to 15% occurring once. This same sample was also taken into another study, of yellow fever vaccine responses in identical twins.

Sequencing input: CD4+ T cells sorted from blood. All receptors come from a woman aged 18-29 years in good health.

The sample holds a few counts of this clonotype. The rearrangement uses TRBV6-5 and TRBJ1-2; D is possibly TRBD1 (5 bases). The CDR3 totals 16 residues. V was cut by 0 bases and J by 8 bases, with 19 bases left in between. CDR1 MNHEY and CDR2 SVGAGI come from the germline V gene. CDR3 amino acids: CASSYSGLKGRRGYTF. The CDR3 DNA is TGTGCCAGCAGTTACTCGGGCCTCAAGGGGCGCCGAGGCTACACCTTC.

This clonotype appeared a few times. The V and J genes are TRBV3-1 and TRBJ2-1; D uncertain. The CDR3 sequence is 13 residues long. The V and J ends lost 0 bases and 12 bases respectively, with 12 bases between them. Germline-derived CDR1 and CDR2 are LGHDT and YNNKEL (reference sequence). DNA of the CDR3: TGTGCCAGCAGCCAAGATCGGAAAGTAAGGCAGTTCTTC. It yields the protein CASSQDRKVRQFF.

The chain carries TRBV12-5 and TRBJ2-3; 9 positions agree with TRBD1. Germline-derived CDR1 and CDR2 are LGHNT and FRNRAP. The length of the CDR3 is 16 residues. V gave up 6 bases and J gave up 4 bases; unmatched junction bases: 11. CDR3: CASGSTGGQGSDTQYF. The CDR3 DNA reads TGTGCTAGTGGCTCCACTGGGGGACAGGGTTCAGATACGCAGTATTTT.

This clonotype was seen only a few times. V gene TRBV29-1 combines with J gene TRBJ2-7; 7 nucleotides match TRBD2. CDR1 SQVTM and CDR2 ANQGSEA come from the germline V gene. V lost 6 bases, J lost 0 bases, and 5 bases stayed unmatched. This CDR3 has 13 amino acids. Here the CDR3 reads CSVRETSSYEQYF. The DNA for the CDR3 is TGCAGCGTGCGGGAGACGAGCTCCTACGAGCAGTACTTC.

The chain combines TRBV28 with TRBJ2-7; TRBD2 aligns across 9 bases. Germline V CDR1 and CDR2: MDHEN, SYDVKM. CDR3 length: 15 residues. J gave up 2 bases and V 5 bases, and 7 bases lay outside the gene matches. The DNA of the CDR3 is TGTGCCAGCAGTCTCGATGTAGCGGGGGCCTACGAGCAGTACTTC. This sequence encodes CASSLDVAGAYEQYF.

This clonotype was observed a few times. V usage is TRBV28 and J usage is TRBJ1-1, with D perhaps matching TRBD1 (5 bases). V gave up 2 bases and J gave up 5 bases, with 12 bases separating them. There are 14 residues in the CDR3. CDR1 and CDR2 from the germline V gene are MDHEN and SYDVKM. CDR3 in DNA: TGTGCCAGCAGTTTAAGGGGTATTATAACTGAAGCTTTCTTT. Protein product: CASSLRGIITEAFF.

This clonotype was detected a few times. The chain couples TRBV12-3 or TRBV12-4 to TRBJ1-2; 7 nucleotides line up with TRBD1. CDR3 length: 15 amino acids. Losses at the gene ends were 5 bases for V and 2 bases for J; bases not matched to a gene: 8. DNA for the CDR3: TGTGCCAGCAGTCCGGGCCGACAGGGCAACTATGGCTACACCTTC. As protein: CASSPGRQGNYGYTF.

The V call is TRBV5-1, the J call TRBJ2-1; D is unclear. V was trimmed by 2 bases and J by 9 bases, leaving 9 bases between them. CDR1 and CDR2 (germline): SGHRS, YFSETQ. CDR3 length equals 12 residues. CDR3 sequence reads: CASSLSDLEQFF. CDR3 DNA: TGCGCCAGCAGCTTATCGGATCTTGAGCAGTTCTTC.

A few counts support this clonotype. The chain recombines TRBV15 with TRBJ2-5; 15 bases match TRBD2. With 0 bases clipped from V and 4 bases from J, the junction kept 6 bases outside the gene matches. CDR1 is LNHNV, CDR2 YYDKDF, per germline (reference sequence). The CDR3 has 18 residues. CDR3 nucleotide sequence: TGTGCCACCAGCAGAGAGGGACTAGCGGGAGGTAAATTAGAGACCCAGTACTTC. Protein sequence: CATSREGLAGGKLETQYF.

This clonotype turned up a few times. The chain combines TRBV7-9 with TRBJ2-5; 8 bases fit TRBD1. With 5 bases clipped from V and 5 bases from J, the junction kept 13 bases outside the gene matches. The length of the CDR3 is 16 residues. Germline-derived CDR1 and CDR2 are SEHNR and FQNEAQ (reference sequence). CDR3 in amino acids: CASSRLTQGVTETQYF. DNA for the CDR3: TGTGCCAGCAGCCGCCTAACACAGGGGGTCACGGAGACCCAGTACTTC.